This T cell receptor beta chain was identified in a study of OX40 agonist ivuxolimab in advanced cancers. Study results and limitations: Clonal expansion from baseline to week 6 occurred in both CD4+ and CD8+ T cells. Researchers report that CD8+ T cells had, on average, more expanded clones than CD4+.

With regard to this clone: No antigen is known for it.

Method: immunoSEQ multiplex PCR; TCRdb's copy keeps in-frame clones and lacks some. Of more than 65,000 clones detected, 85% to 90% appear once; the ten largest clones hold about 11%. This CDR3 comprises 18 residues. V shed 4 bases and J shed 1 base, with 20 bases lying between them. Germline V CDR1 and CDR2: KGHSH, LQKENI. The rearrangement links TRBV18 to TRBJ1-5, with D perhaps TRBD1 (6 bases). Sequences were derived from CD4+ or CD8+ T cells sorted from blood, sampled in a trial of the OX40 agonist ivuxolimab. This clonotype originated in an adult with an advanced solid tumor such as melanoma, head and neck, liver or kidney cancer. CDR3 sequence (DNA): TGTGCCAGCTCACTTGGGACACCCTCCGGTGTGAGCAATCAGCCCCAGCATTTT. This translates into CASSLGTPSGVSNQPQHF. The entire variable domain, with the rest obtained from reference TRBV18 and TRBJ1-5, is as follows: NAGVMQNPRHLVRRRGQEARLRCSPMKGHSHVYWYRQLPEEGLKFMVYLQKENIIDESGMPKERFSAEFPKEGPSILRIQQVVRGDSAAYFCASSLGTPSGVSNQPQHFGDGTRLSIL.